These 30 T cell receptor beta chains were all obtained from the same sample, sequenced in a study of blood T cell repertoires in COVID-19. Assay: immunoSEQ multiplex PCR; the TCRdb copy retains only in-frame clones and omits some. This table has roughly 130,000 clones, about four fifths appearing once. The sample taken for sequencing was peripheral blood. These receptors were obtained from a man aged 80 or over with acute or convalescent COVID-19.

The J gene is TRBJ1-1, the V gene TRBV30, with no clear D. This CDR3 comprises 12 residues. V lost 7 bases and J 3 bases, leaving 12 bases between the germline ends. Germline loops: CDR1 GTSNPN, CDR2 SVGIG (reference sequence). The CDR3 sequence is CASNSQDTEAFF. CDR3 DNA sequence: TGTGCCTCCAACAGCCAGGACACTGAAGCTTTCTTT.

This chain joins TRBV28 and TRBJ1-3, with unresolved D. Germline CDR1 reads MDHEN; CDR2 reads SYDVKM. The CDR3 contains 13 residues. V was cut by 5 bases and J by 3 bases, with 8 bases left in between. CDR3 DNA sequence: TGTGCCAGCAGTGGCTCACGTGGAAACACCATATATTTT. This translates into CASSGSRGNTIYF.

This chain connects TRBV10-3 to TRBJ2-3; TRBD2 aligns across 9 bases. The CDR3 sequence is 13 residues long. With 11 bases clipped from V and 5 bases from J, the junction kept 8 bases outside the gene matches. Germline values: CDR1 ENHRY, CDR2 SYGVKD. The CDR3 DNA follows: TGTGCCGCGAGCGGGGGGAGGGAAGATACGCAGTATTTT. Protein sequence: CAASGGREDTQYF.

V and J are TRBV28 and TRBJ2-5, with 12 nucleotides matching TRBD2. This CDR3 contains 19 residues. Germline trimming cut 1 base from V and 0 bases from J; bases unmatched to any gene: 9. CDR1 and CDR2 from the germline V gene are MDHEN and SYDVKM. The CDR3 reads CASSLSLAGGTLYQETQYF. Here the CDR3 DNA reads TGTGCCAGCAGTTTATCGCTAGCGGGGGGGACACTGTACCAAGAGACCCAGTACTTC. The full variable domain, rest sourced from reference TRBV28 and TRBJ2-5, is DVKVTQSSRYLVKRTGEKVFLECVQDMDHENMFWYRQDPGLGLRLIYFSYDVKMKEKGDIPEGYSVSREKKERFSLILESASTNQTSMYLCASSLSLAGGTLYQETQYFGPGTRLLVL.

The chain couples TRBV2 to TRBJ1-5; 7 nucleotides agree with TRBD1. The V and J ends lost 4 bases and 3 bases, in that order; junction bases with no gene match: 9. CDR1 is SNHLY, CDR2 FYNNEI, per germline. This CDR3 comprises 16 residues. CDR3 amino acids: CASSGYRGRVNQPQHF. The CDR3, as DNA: TGTGCCAGCAGTGGATATAGGGGGCGGGTCAATCAGCCCCAGCATTTT.

The V and J genes are TRBV5-1 and TRBJ2-5, with 10 bases identical to TRBD2. The germline CDR1 and CDR2 sequences are SGHRS and YFSETQ. The CDR3 is 15 amino acids. Losses at the gene ends were 1 base for V and 1 base for J; bases not matched to a gene: 1. The CDR3 DNA follows: TGCGCCAGCAGCTTGACTAGCGGGGTCCAAGAGACCCAGTACTTC. It specifies CASSLTSGVQETQYF. The full variable domain, with the rest looked up from reference TRBV5-1 and TRBJ2-5, is KAGVTQTPRYLIKTRGQQVTLSCSPISGHRSVSWYQQTPGQGLQFLFEYFSETQRNKGNFPGRFSGRQFSNSRSEMNVSTLELGDSALYLCASSLTSGVQETQYFGPGTRLLVL.

The V gene is TRBV10-3, the J gene TRBJ1-5, with no clear D. The CDR3 has 14 amino acids. The germline V gene encodes CDR1 ENHRY and CDR2 SYGVKD. With 2 bases removed from V and 1 base from J, the gap between germline ends came to 6 bases. CDR3 sequence: CAISESESNQPQHF. The CDR3 DNA sequence: TGTGCCATCAGTGAGAGTGAGAGCAATCAGCCCCAGCATTTT.

The chain is built from TRBV5-1 and TRBJ1-6; TRBD1 is a possible D gene (5 bases). The CDR3 contains 15 residues. Germline V lookup: CDR1 SGHRS, CDR2 YFSETQ. V lost 7 bases and J 7 bases, leaving 18 bases between the germline ends. The CDR3 spells CASRAGAGTNSPLHF. The CDR3 DNA reads as TGCGCCAGCCGCGCCGGGGCGGGAACCAATTCACCCCTCCACTTT.

The genes are TRBV14 and TRBJ1-4; the D is unclear. Germline-derived CDR1 and CDR2 are SGHDN and FVKESK. The CDR3 is made up of 11 amino acids. Trimming removed 7 bases at V and 11 bases at J, with 11 bases between. The CDR3 protein is CASKPGRKLFF. In DNA form, the CDR3 reads TGTGCCAGCAAACCGGGGAGGAAACTGTTTTTT.

The rearrangement links TRBV6-2 or TRBV6-3 to TRBJ2-6; a possible D gene is TRBD1 (5 bases). Per germline, CDR1 MNHEY and CDR2 SVGEGT. This CDR3 is built from 17 residues. The V end was cut by 2 bases, the J end by 0 bases, with 11 bases between. The DNA for the CDR3 is TGTGCCAGCAGTTACAGAACCGACAGCTCTGGGGCCAACGTCCTGACTTTC. It yields the protein CASSYRTDSSGANVLTF.

The chain has TRBV18 and TRBJ2-5, with D possibly matching TRBD1 (5 bases). CDR1 and CDR2 (germline): KGHSH, LQKENI. The CDR3 length is 17 residues. Trimming removed 0 bases from V and 2 bases from J, with 16 bases in between. CDR3 residues: CASSPPPGAVRQETQYF. CDR3 nucleotides: TGTGCCAGCTCACCACCCCCTGGGGCCGTACGGCAAGAGACCCAGTACTTC.

The V gene is TRBV27, the J gene TRBJ1-2, with a tentative D call TRBD1 (5 bases). V was cut by 6 bases and J by 4 bases, with 15 bases left in between. In germline, CDR1 is MNHEY, CDR2 SMNVEV (reference sequence). This CDR3 comprises 14 residues. CDR3 DNA: TGTGCCAGCAGGCGTCCCGGGGGGTCCTATGGCTACACCTTC. Protein product: CASRRPGGSYGYTF.

The gene calls are TRBV19 and TRBJ1-4; D unresolved. With 4 bases removed from V and 0 bases from J, the gap between germline ends came to 9 bases. This CDR3 is built from 15 residues. Germline CDR1 and CDR2: LNHDA and SQIVND (reference sequence). Here the CDR3 DNA reads TGTGCCAGTAGTACCGGGTTGGCAACTAATGAAAAACTGTTTTTT. As protein: CASSTGLATNEKLFF.

This rearrangement joins TRBV19 to TRBJ1-4, with a tentative D call TRBD1 (6 bases). Germline values: CDR1 LNHDA, CDR2 SQIVND (reference sequence). Trimming removed 4 bases at V and 8 bases at J, with 14 bases between. The CDR3 contains 14 residues. The chain's CDR3 is CASSTTGIDEKLFF. DNA for the CDR3: TGTGCCAGTAGTACGACAGGAATCGACGAAAAACTGTTTTTT.

This chain uses TRBV6-2 or TRBV6-3 with TRBJ1-5; 8 nucleotides agree with TRBD1. Germline CDR1 and CDR2: MNHEY and SVGEGT. After removal of 4 bases from V and 7 bases from J, the junction contained 6 bases not matched to a gene. The CDR3 runs to 14 residues. The CDR3 spells CASSFSGGRQPQHF. The CDR3 coding sequence is TGTGCCAGCAGTTTCTCAGGGGGCAGGCAGCCCCAGCATTTT.

This chain uses TRBV5-4 with TRBJ2-7, with D possibly matching TRBD1 (6 bases). Germline values: CDR1 SGHNT, CDR2 YYREEE (reference sequence). The length of the CDR3 is 16 residues. Trimming removed 4 bases at V and 3 bases at J, with 20 bases between. DNA for the CDR3: TGTGCCAGCAGCATGGGGATTGGGATAGGGGGCTACGAGCAGTACTTC. It is translated as CASSMGIGIGGYEQYF.

V usage is TRBV28 and J usage is TRBJ1-5; 7 bases map to TRBD1. The V segment lost 5 bases and the J segment 5 bases; nucleotides outside the gene matches: 9. The CDR3 extends over 15 amino acids. Germline CDR1 reads MDHEN; CDR2 reads SYDVKM. Written as DNA, the CDR3 is TGTGCCAGCAGTCCTACAGGGGAGACGGATCAGCCCCAGCATTTT. Translating gives CASSPTGETDQPQHF.

The chain has TRBV29-1 and TRBJ1-2; TRBD1 is a possible D gene (5 bases). Germline CDR1 reads SQVTM; CDR2 reads ANQGSEA. The CDR3 is made up of 13 amino acids. Trimming stripped 7 bases from V and 11 bases from J, with 23 bases between. The CDR3 sequence: CSALHRGAIGYTF. The DNA for the CDR3 is TGCAGCGCCCTTCACCGCGGGGCAATCGGTTACACCTTC.

V and J are TRBV24-1 and TRBJ2-2, with a tentative D call TRBD1 (6 bases). The V end lost 3 bases, the J end lost 3 bases, and 13 bases lay between the germline ends. CDR1 is KGHDR and CDR2 is SFDVKD in the germline V gene. The CDR3 runs 16 residues. CDR3 in DNA: TGTGCCACCAGTGATCCATACAGGGCGGACACCGGGGAGCTGTTTTTT. Translating gives CATSDPYRADTGELFF.

The chain links TRBV30 to TRBJ2-7; 9 bases are a match to TRBD1. Germline V CDR1 and CDR2: GTSNPN, SVGIG (reference sequence). V was clipped by 0 bases and J by 5 bases; unmatched bases: 2. This CDR3 is built from 13 residues. Written as DNA, the CDR3 is TGTGCCTGGAGTGTGGGACAGGGCGACGAGCAGTACTTC. Its protein is CAWSVGQGDEQYF.

The chain uses TRBV29-1 and TRBJ2-5, with D uncertain. The CDR3 runs to 9 residues. The germline V gene encodes CDR1 SQVTM and CDR2 ANQGSEA. Trimming removed 7 bases at V and 5 bases at J, with 5 bases between. In DNA form, the CDR3 reads TGCAGCGCCGGGGAGACCCAGTACTTC. Residues: CSAGETQYF.

This clone has just one count. The chain uses TRBV5-1 and TRBJ1-2; TRBD1 aligns across 7 bases. V lost 4 bases, J lost 6 bases, and 6 bases stayed unmatched. This CDR3 has 13 residues. Germline loops: CDR1 SGHRS, CDR2 YFSETQ. The CDR3 coding sequence is TGCGCCAGCAGCAGAGACAGGGATCATGGCTACACCTTC. Protein: CASSRDRDHGYTF.

The J gene is TRBJ2-6, the V gene TRBV18; maybe TRBD1 (5 bases). Deletions cut 1 base from V and 4 bases from J, with 17 bases between. The CDR3 consists of 18 residues. Per germline, CDR1 KGHSH and CDR2 LQKENI. CDR3 in DNA: TGTGCCAGCTCACCACGGGGCAGGGAAGTGAGAGGGGCCAACGTCCTGACTTTC. The encoded protein is CASSPRGREVRGANVLTF.

The rearrangement links TRBV5-5 to TRBJ1-3; TRBD1 agrees at 11 bases. V shed 0 bases and J 0 bases; nucleotides not matched to a gene: 5. Germline CDR1 is SGHKS and CDR2 is YYEKEE (reference sequence). CDR3 length equals 18 residues. The CDR3 sequence is CASSLAGQGGFSGNTIYF. The CDR3 DNA sequence: TGTGCCAGCAGCTTGGCGGGACAGGGGGGCTTCTCTGGAAACACCATATATTTT.

This clone came up once. V is TRBV30 and J is TRBJ2-7; 7 bases are a match to TRBD1. J was trimmed by 6 bases and V by 2 bases; bases with no gene match: 4. The CDR3 has 12 amino acids. CDR1 and CDR2 (germline): GTSNPN, SVGIG (reference sequence). CDR3 sequence: CAWSPTGLEQYF. Written as DNA, the CDR3 is TGTGCCTGGAGTCCGACAGGGCTCGAGCAGTACTTC.

The chain joins TRBV11-2 to TRBJ2-1, with a tentative D call TRBD1 (6 bases). Trimming took 5 bases from V and 5 from J, leaving 16 bases between them. This CDR3 has 15 amino acids. From germline, CDR1 is SGHAT and CDR2 FQNNGV. In nucleotides, the CDR3 is TGTGCCAGCAGCAAGAGGACAGTTCAGGACAATGAGCAGTTCTTC. Protein product: CASSKRTVQDNEQFF.

The rearrangement uses TRBV29-1 and TRBJ1-1; unclear D gene. The CDR3 spans 12 residues. CDR1 and CDR2 from the germline V gene are SQVTM and ANQGSEA. V was clipped by 4 bases and J by 1 base, with 7 bases between them. The CDR3 region is CSVATQNTEAFF. CDR3 sequence (DNA): TGCAGCGTTGCGACACAGAACACTGAAGCTTTCTTT.

This chain links TRBV29-1 with TRBJ1-5, with TRBD1 matching 7 bases. Germline trimming cut 6 bases from V and 0 bases from J; bases unmatched to any gene: 8. The CDR3 sequence is 15 residues long. The germline V gene encodes CDR1 SQVTM and CDR2 ANQGSEA. CDR3 DNA: TGCAGCGTGCGCCCTACAGGGGATAGCAATCAGCCCCAGCATTTT. The encoded protein is CSVRPTGDSNQPQHF.

The chain uses TRBV30 and TRBJ2-5; 9 bases fit TRBD2. The germline V gene has CDR1 GTSNPN and CDR2 SVGIG (reference sequence). V shed 1 base and J 4 bases; nucleotides not matched to a gene: 7. The CDR3 totals 15 residues. The CDR3 DNA follows: TGTGCCTGGAGTGAGGGACTAGCCCGGGGAGAGACCCAGTACTTC. Amino acids: CAWSEGLARGETQYF.

The chain uses TRBV18 and TRBJ1-6; D may be TRBD1 (6 bases). V was pared by 3 bases and J by 0 bases, with 6 bases between. CDR3 length: 15 residues. CDR1 and CDR2 from the germline V gene are KGHSH and LQKENI. The CDR3, as DNA: TGTGCCAGCTCACCGGACAGCTCCTATAATTCACCCCTCCACTTT. This gives the protein CASSPDSSYNSPLHF.